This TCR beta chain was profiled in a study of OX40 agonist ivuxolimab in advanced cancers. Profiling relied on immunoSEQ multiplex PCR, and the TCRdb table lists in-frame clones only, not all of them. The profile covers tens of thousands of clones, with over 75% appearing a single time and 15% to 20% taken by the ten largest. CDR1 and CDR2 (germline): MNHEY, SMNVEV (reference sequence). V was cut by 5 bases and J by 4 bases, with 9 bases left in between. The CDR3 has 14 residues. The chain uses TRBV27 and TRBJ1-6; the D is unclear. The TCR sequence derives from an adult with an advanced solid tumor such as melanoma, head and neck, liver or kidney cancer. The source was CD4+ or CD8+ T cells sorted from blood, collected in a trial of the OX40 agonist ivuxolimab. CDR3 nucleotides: TGTGCCAGCAGTCTGCGGACGTATAATTCACCCCTCCACTTT. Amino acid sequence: CASSLRTYNSPLHF.